Each of the 27 T cell receptor beta chains below was sequenced from the same sample in a study of long-term antiretroviral therapy in people with HIV. The assay, immunoSEQ v3.0, was run at survey level. The repertoire was sequenced with immunoSEQ multiplex PCR; TCRdb's copy has only in-frame clones and lacks some. The table lists about 21,000 clones, 82% of them singletons. The sample here was unsorted PBMCs, taken at the start of antiretroviral therapy. The receptors shown here come from a man aged 45-60 years with HIV.

The gene calls are TRBV6-6 and TRBJ2-7; D gene unclear. This CDR3 is 14 amino acids long. V lost 4 bases and J 2 bases, leaving 12 bases between the germline ends. Germline V gives CDR1 MNHNY, CDR2 SVGAGI (reference sequence). CDR3 loop: CASSFPPPPYEQYF. The CDR3 DNA reads as TGTGCCAGCAGTTTTCCCCCGCCCCCCTACGAGCAGTACTTC.

The chain links TRBV30 to TRBJ2-2, with 7 positions matching TRBD2. The CDR3 is 17 amino acids. V lost 0 bases to trimming and J lost 0 bases; unmatched junction nucleotides: 7. Looked up from germline, CDR1 is GTSNPN and CDR2 is SVGIG (reference sequence). The CDR3 region is CAWSVRGGAPNTGELFF. The CDR3, as DNA: TGTGCCTGGAGTGTACGCGGGGGAGCACCGAACACCGGGGAGCTGTTTTTT.

In its sample, this clone was seen once. The chain employs TRBV28 and TRBJ2-2, with 11 positions matching TRBD1. CDR1 is MDHEN, CDR2 SYDVKM, per germline. Germline trimming cut 6 bases from V and 3 bases from J; bases unmatched to any gene: 6. The CDR3 totals 16 residues. CDR3 in amino acids: CASRTVGQGDTGELFF. The CDR3 DNA sequence: TGTGCCAGCAGAACTGTGGGACAGGGGGACACCGGGGAGCTGTTTTTT.

J is TRBJ1-5 and V is TRBV28; D is uncertain. The germline CDR1 and CDR2 sequences are MDHEN and SYDVKM. Trimming left V 5 bases short and J 9 bases short, with 8 bases between. The CDR3 is 11 residues long. The CDR3 DNA is TGTGCCAGCAGTGAGGTATGGCCCCAGCATTTT. Translation gives CASSEVWPQHF.

V is TRBV19 and J is TRBJ2-7; D is unresolved. Germline CDR1 reads LNHDA; CDR2 reads SQIVND (reference sequence). CDR3 length: 13 amino acids. Trimming removed 6 bases from V and 5 bases from J, with 14 bases in between. CDR3 in DNA: TGTGCCAGTAGCCCTACCCGAGGACACGAGCAGTACTTC. It is translated as CASSPTRGHEQYF.

This clone was seen a handful of times. In DNA form, the CDR3 reads TGCAGCGTTGTCCTGGAAGAAGGTGGGTTTCGAAGTTTCTTT. This translates into CSVVLEEGGFRSFF. V and J are TRBV29-1 and TRBJ1-1; D is ambiguous. The germline V gene has CDR1 SQVTM and CDR2 ANQGSEA. This CDR3 is 14 amino acids long. V lost 4 bases and J 13 bases, leaving 25 bases between the germline ends.

J is TRBJ2-5 and V is TRBV28, with a tentative D call TRBD2 (5 bases). The V gene's germline CDR1 is MDHEN and CDR2 SYDVKM. The V end lost 8 bases, the J end lost 5 bases, and 18 bases lay between the germline ends. The CDR3 length is 14 residues. The CDR3 here is CASGNERAWETQYF. Here the CDR3 DNA reads TGTGCCAGCGGCAATGAGAGGGCGTGGGAGACCCAGTACTTC.

The V gene is TRBV2, the J gene TRBJ2-2, with 8 bases lining up with TRBD1. The CDR3 length is 14 residues. Germline CDR1 reads SNHLY; CDR2 reads FYNNEI. V shed 6 bases and J 1 base; nucleotides not matched to a gene: 1. The chain's CDR3 is CASRGQVNTGELFF. Here the CDR3 DNA reads TGTGCCAGCAGGGGACAGGTGAACACCGGGGAGCTGTTTTTT. Based on the CDR3 plus reference TRBV2 and TRBJ2-2, the full variable domain is EPEVTQTPSHQVTQMGQEVILRCVPISNHLYFYWYRQILGQKVEFLVSFYNNEISEKSEIFDDQFSVERPDGSNFTLKIRSTKLEDSAMYFCASRGQVNTGELFFGEGSRLTVL.

The gene calls are TRBV19 and TRBJ2-2, with D perhaps matching TRBD2 (5 bases). The CDR3 sequence is 14 residues long. V was trimmed by 1 base and J by 6 bases, leaving 9 bases between them. Germline loops: CDR1 LNHDA, CDR2 SQIVND (reference sequence). The CDR3 DNA reads TGTGCCAGTAGTATAGTAGAGGGTTCCGGGGAGCTGTTTTTT. Protein: CASSIVEGSGELFF. Complete variable domain (other parts from reference TRBV19 and TRBJ2-2): DGGITQSPKYLFRKEGQNVTLSCEQNLNHDAMYWYRQDPGQGLRLIYYSQIVNDFQKGDIAEGYSVSREKKESFPLTVTSAQKNPTAFYLCASSIVEGSGELFFGEGSRLTVL.

This chain uses TRBV11-3 with TRBJ2-2; the D gene is possibly TRBD1 (6 bases). Germline V gene lookup returns CDR1 SGHNT and CDR2 YENEEA. This CDR3 is built from 16 residues. Deletions cut 4 bases from V and 1 base from J, with 13 bases between. CDR3 sequence: CASSSTGWGNTGELFF. CDR3 coding DNA: TGTGCCAGCAGCTCTACAGGGTGGGGGAACACCGGGGAGCTGTTTTTT.

This chain connects TRBV5-6 to TRBJ1-3; D may be TRBD1 (5 bases). The CDR3 is 16 amino acids. The V gene lost 1 base and the J gene lost 0 bases, with 11 bases spanning the gap. From germline, CDR1 is SGHDT and CDR2 YYEEEE. CDR3 nucleotide sequence: TGTGCCAGCAGCTTGTATGCGACAGACTCTGGAAACACCATATATTTT. Protein: CASSLYATDSGNTIYF.

V and J are TRBV4-1 and TRBJ2-3; 7 nucleotides agree with TRBD1. CDR3 size: 17 residues. The germline CDR1 and CDR2 sequences are MGHRA and YSYEKL. V was pared by 5 bases and J by 2 bases, with 13 bases of the junction left unmatched. The CDR3 nucleotides are TGCGCCAGCAGCTCTTCTGACAGGGTGTTTATCACAGATACGCAGTATTTT. Amino acid sequence: CASSSSDRVFITDTQYF.

The V gene is TRBV28, the J gene TRBJ2-1; D gene uncertain. This CDR3 comprises 14 residues. Germline V lookup: CDR1 MDHEN, CDR2 SYDVKM. Between the trimmed V and J ends, which lost 3 bases and 5 bases, there was a span of 11 bases. The CDR3 DNA reads TGTGCCAGCAGTTTCCTCAAGTCCGACAATGAGCAGTTCTTC. Encoded protein: CASSFLKSDNEQFF.

The V call is TRBV30, the J call TRBJ1-3, with D possibly TRBD1 on 5 matching bases. Germline loops: CDR1 GTSNPN, CDR2 SVGIG (reference sequence). Trimming cost V 0 bases and J 3 bases, with 9 bases left between them. The CDR3 extends over 14 amino acids. The CDR3 region has the DNA TGTGCCTGGAGTGTACTGGGGGTTGGAAACACCATATATTTT. Protein product: CAWSVLGVGNTIYF.

The chain uses TRBV4-1 and TRBJ1-2; the D gene is possibly TRBD1 (5 bases). V lost 1 base, J lost 4 bases, and 10 bases lay in between. Germline CDR1 is MGHRA and CDR2 is YSYEKL. The CDR3 has 14 amino acids. CDR3 protein: CASSQVGAAYGYTF. CDR3 sequence (DNA): TGCGCCAGCAGCCAAGTAGGGGCGGCCTATGGCTACACCTTC.

The chain uses TRBV4-1 and TRBJ2-5, with D maybe TRBD2 (5 bases). The CDR3 extends over 17 amino acids. The ends were cut back, 1 base at V and 1 base at J, with 16 bases in the middle. CDR1 MGHRA and CDR2 YSYEKL come from the germline V gene. In DNA, the CDR3 is TGCGCCAGCAGCCAAGGGAGGAACCTCCCGACCCAAGAGACCCAGTACTTC. This sequence encodes CASSQGRNLPTQETQYF.

V is TRBV5-1 and J is TRBJ2-7, with D uncertain. The CDR3 consists of 11 residues. Between the trimmed V and J ends, which lost 5 bases and 3 bases, there was a span of 6 bases. The V gene's germline CDR1 is SGHRS and CDR2 YFSETQ. The CDR3 loop reads CASSSYYEQYF. The CDR3 region has the DNA TGCGCCAGCAGTTCCTACTACGAGCAGTACTTC.

V usage is TRBV15 and J usage is TRBJ2-1; 10 positions agree with TRBD1. V gave up 6 bases and J gave up 2 bases; unmatched junction bases: 4. Germline CDR1 LNHNV, CDR2 YYDKDF (reference sequence). The CDR3 has 15 amino acids. CDR3 DNA: TGTGCCACCAGACGGGGGACAGGGGCCTACAATGAGCAGTTCTTC. Protein: CATRRGTGAYNEQFF.

The chain employs TRBV5-6 and TRBJ2-1, with 8 positions matching TRBD1. The CDR3 covers 15 residues. Germline assignment: CDR1 SGHDT and CDR2 YYEEEE. V trimming: 2 bases; J trimming: 7 bases; junction bases outside the gene matches: 8. In nucleotides, the CDR3 is TGTGCCAGCAGCTTTATTCGCCGGACAGGGAATGAGCAGTTCTTC. Protein sequence: CASSFIRRTGNEQFF.

This chain joins TRBV6-1 and TRBJ2-7; maybe TRBD2 (5 bases). Germline V lookup: CDR1 MNHNS, CDR2 SASEGT. Trimming shortened V by 7 bases and J by 7 bases, and 11 bases separated the two germline ends. This CDR3 is built from 11 residues. DNA for the CDR3: TGTGCCAGCACCTCTCAGCGGGAGCAGTACTTC. Its protein is CASTSQREQYF.

The chain recombines TRBV27 with TRBJ2-3; TRBD1 matches 9 bases. V gave up 3 bases and J gave up 1 base; unmatched junction bases: 5. The CDR3 contains 16 residues. The germline V gene encodes CDR1 MNHEY and CDR2 SMNVEV (reference sequence). CDR3 DNA sequence: TGTGCCAGCAGTTTCGGGACAGGGCACGGCACAGATACGCAGTATTTT. Translation: CASSFGTGHGTDTQYF.

The chain employs TRBV5-1 and TRBJ1-2, with D uncertain. Trimming removed 2 bases at V and 6 bases at J, with 8 bases between. Germline V gene data show CDR1 as SGHRS and CDR2 as YFSETQ. This CDR3 contains 12 residues. The CDR3 region has the DNA TGCGCCAGCAGCTTAGGGAACGATGGCTACACCTTC. It translates to CASSLGNDGYTF.

The DNA of the CDR3 is TGCGCCAGCAGCCAAGTTCAATGGACAGGGATTTTTTTCTATGGCTACACCTTC. Protein product: CASSQVQWTGIFFYGYTF. The rearrangement joins TRBV4-3 to TRBJ1-2; 8 bases fit TRBD1. Trimming removed 1 base from V and 4 bases from J; junction bases left unmatched: 14. The CDR3 spans 18 residues. CDR1 is LGHNA and CDR2 is YSLEER in the germline V gene.

The V and J genes are TRBV5-4 and TRBJ1-2; D gene unclear. The CDR3 spans 13 residues. From germline, CDR1 is SGHNT and CDR2 YYREEE (reference sequence). The V end lost 2 bases, the J end lost 5 bases, and 10 bases lay between the germline ends. CDR3 sequence (DNA): TGTGCCAGCAGCTTTCGGCAGGATTATGGCTACACCTTC. Translation gives CASSFRQDYGYTF.

This clone was seen only once. This chain links TRBV9 with TRBJ2-3; tentative D call: TRBD1 (6 bases). In germline, CDR1 is SGDLS, CDR2 YYNGEE. CDR3 size: 15 residues. Deletions cut 6 bases from V and 3 bases from J, with 17 bases between. CDR3 sequence (DNA): TGTGCCAGCAACCCTCTAGCTAGGGGGACAGATACGCAGTATTTT. As protein: CASNPLARGTDTQYF.

V and J are TRBV9 and TRBJ1-1; no definite D call. Germline V gives CDR1 SGDLS, CDR2 YYNGEE. V was clipped by 0 bases and J by 1 base, with 7 bases between them. There are 14 residues in the CDR3. The CDR3 here is CASSVEGRNTEAFF. The CDR3, as DNA: TGTGCCAGCAGCGTAGAGGGAAGGAACACTGAAGCTTTCTTT.

This clone was counted only a few times. The chain joins TRBV4-1 to TRBJ2-7; the match to TRBD1 covers 7 bases. Per germline, CDR1 MGHRA and CDR2 YSYEKL. CDR3 length: 16 residues. The V gene end was trimmed by 3 bases and the J gene end by 6 bases; junction bases not matched to a gene: 14. In DNA form, the CDR3 reads TGCGCCAGCAGCCACATTAACCGGGACAGCCTCTTCGAGCAGTACTTC. This encodes CASSHINRDSLFEQYF.